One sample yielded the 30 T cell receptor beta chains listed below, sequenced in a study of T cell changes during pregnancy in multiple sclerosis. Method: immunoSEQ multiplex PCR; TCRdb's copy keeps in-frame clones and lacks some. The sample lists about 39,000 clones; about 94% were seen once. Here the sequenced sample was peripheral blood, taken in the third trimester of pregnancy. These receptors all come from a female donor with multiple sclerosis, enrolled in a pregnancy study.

The CDR3 loop reads CASSLALTARNEKLFF. In DNA, the CDR3 is TGTGCCAGCAGCTTAGCGTTGACAGCCCGTAATGAAAAACTGTTTTTT. The V and J genes are TRBV7-2 and TRBJ1-4; a weak D match, TRBD1 (5 bases). The CDR3 loop spans 16 amino acids. In germline, CDR1 is SGHTA, CDR2 FQGNSA. The V and J ends lost 0 bases and 4 bases respectively, with 12 bases between them.

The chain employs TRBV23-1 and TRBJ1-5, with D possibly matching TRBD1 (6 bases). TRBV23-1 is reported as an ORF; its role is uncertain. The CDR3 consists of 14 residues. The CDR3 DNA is TGCGCTAACCCAGACAGAGGCAGGGGTCAGCCCCAGCATTTT. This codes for CANPDRGRGQPQHF.

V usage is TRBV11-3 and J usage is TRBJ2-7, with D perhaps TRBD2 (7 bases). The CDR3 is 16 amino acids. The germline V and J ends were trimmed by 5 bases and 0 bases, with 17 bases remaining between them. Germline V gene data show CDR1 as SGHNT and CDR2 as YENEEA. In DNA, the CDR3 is TGTGCCAGCAGCGGGGGGGCGACAGGCAGCTCCTACGAGCAGTACTTC. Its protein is CASSGGATGSSYEQYF.

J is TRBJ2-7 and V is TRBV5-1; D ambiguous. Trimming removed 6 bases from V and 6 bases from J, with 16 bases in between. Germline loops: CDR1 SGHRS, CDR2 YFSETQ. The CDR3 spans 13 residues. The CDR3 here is CASNPLTGSEQYF. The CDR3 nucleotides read TGCGCCAGCAACCCGCTCACCGGGTCCGAGCAGTACTTC.

Written as DNA, the CDR3 is TGTGCCATCAGTGAGTCCGACTACACTGAAGCTTTCTTT. The encoded protein is CAISESDYTEAFF. This sequence joins TRBV10-3 and TRBJ1-1; no firm D call. V was cut by 0 bases and J by 3 bases, with 5 bases left in between. This CDR3 has 13 amino acids. CDR1 ENHRY and CDR2 SYGVKD come from the germline V gene.

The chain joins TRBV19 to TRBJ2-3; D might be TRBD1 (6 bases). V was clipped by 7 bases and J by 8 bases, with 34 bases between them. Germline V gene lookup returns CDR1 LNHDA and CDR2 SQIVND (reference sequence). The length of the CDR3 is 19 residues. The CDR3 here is CASTWFRGPPLRRLVTQYF. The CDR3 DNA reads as TGTGCCAGTACCTGGTTCAGGGGTCCCCCTCTCCGGAGGCTGGTTACGCAGTATTTT.

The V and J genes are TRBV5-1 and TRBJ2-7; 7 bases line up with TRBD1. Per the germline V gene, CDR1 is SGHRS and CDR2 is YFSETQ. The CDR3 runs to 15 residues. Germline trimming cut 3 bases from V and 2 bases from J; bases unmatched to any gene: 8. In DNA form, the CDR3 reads TGCGCCAGCAGCTCTGGACAGGTAGGACCCTACGAGCAGTACTTC. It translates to CASSSGQVGPYEQYF.

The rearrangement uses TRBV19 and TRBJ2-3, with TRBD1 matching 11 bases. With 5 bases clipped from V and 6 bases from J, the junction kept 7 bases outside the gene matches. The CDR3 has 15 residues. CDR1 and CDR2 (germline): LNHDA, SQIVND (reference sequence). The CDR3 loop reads CASSLGQGAGDTQYF. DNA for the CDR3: TGTGCCAGTAGTCTTGGACAGGGGGCGGGGGATACGCAGTATTTT.

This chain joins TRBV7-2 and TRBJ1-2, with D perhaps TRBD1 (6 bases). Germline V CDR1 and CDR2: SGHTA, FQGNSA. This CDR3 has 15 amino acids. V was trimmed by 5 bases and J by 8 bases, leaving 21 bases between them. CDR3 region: CASSPSPGHPSGYTF. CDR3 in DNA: TGTGCCAGCAGCCCTAGTCCGGGACACCCTAGCGGCTACACCTTC.

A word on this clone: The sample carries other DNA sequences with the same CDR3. The CDR3 coding sequence is TGTGCCAGCAGCTTGCGGGGCTCCTACGAGCAGTACTTC. This gives the protein CASSLRGSYEQYF. V gene TRBV7-2 combines with J gene TRBJ2-7; D possibly corresponds to TRBD2 (6 bases). V lost 3 bases to trimming and J lost 0 bases, with 6 bases between them. The germline V gene has CDR1 SGHTA and CDR2 FQGNSA. The CDR3 is 13 amino acids.

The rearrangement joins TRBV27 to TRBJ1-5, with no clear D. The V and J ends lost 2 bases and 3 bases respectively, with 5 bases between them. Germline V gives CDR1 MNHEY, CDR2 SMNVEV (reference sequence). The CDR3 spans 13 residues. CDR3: CASSLAVNQPQHF. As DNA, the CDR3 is TGTGCCAGCAGTTTAGCGGTCAATCAGCCCCAGCATTTT.

CDR3 sequence: CASSYDVPGLAAEQYF. The DNA for the CDR3 is TGTGCCAGCAGTTACGACGTACCGGGACTAGCGGCAGAGCAGTACTTC. The chain has TRBV6-5 and TRBJ2-7, with 11 bases fitting TRBD2. V trimming: 2 bases; J trimming: 7 bases; junction bases outside the gene matches: 10. The CDR3 runs to 16 residues. In germline, CDR1 is MNHEY, CDR2 SVGAGI.

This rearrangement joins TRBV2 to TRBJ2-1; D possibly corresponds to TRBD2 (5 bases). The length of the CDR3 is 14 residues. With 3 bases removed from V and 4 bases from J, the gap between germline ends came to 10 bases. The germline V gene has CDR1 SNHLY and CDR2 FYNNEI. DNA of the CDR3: TGTGCCAGCAGTGACGACTACGGGTACAATGAGCAGTTCTTC. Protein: CASSDDYGYNEQFF.

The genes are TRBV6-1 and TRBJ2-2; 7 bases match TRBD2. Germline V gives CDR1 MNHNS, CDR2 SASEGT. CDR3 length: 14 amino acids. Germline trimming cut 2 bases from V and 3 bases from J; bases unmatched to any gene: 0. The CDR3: CASSELADTGELFF. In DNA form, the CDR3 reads TGTGCCAGCAGTGAACTAGCGGACACCGGGGAGCTGTTTTTT.

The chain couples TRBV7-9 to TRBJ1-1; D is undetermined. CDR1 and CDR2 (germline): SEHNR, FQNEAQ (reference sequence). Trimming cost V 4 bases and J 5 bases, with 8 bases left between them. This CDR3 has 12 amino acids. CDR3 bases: TGTGCCAGCAGCTCAGGCGGGACTGAAGCTTTCTTT. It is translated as CASSSGGTEAFF.

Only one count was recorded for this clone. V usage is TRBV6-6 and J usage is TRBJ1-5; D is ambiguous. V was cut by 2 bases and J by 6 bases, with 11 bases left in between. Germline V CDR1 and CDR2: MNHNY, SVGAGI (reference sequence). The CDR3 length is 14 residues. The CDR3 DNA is TGTGCCAGCAGTTACGAGCCCACAGTTCAGCCCCAGCATTTT. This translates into CASSYEPTVQPQHF.

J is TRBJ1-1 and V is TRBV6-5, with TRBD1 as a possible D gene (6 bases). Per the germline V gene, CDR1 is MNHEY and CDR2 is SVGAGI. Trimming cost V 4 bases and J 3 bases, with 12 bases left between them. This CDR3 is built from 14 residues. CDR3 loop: CASSFSQGHTEAFF. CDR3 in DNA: TGTGCCAGCAGTTTTAGCCAGGGGCACACTGAAGCTTTCTTT.

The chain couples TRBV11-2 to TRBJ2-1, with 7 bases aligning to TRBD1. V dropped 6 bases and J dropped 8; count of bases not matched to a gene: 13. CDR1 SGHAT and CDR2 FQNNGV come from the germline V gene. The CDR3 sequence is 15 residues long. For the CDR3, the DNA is TGTGCCAGCAGTCTTTCAGGGGGTGCGGATTATGAGCAGTTCTTC. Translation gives CASSLSGGADYEQFF.

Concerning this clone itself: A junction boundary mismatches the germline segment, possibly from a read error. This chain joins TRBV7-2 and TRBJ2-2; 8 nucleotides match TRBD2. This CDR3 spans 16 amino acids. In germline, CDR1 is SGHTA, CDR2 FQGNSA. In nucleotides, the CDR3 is TGTGCCAGCAGTTTAGAGAGCGGGAGAGGGACCGGGGAGCTGTTTTTT. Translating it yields CASSLESGRGTGELFF.

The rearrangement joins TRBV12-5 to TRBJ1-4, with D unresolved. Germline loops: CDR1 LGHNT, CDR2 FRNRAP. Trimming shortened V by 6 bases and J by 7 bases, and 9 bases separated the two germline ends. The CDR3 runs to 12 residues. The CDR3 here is CASGRRGEKLFF. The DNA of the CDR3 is TGTGCTAGTGGCCGGCGAGGTGAAAAACTGTTTTTT.

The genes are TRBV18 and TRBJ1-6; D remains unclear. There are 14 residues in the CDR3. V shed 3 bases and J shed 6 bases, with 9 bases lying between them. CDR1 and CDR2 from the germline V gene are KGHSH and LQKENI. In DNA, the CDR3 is TGTGCCAGCTCACCGACCGGGGTTAATTCACCCCTCCACTTT. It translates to CASSPTGVNSPLHF. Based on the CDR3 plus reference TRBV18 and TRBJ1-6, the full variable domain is NAGVMQNPRHLVRRRGQEARLRCSPMKGHSHVYWYRQLPEEGLKFMVYLQKENIIDESGMPKERFSAEFPKEGPSILRIQQVVRGDSAAYFCASSPTGVNSPLHFGNGTRLTVT.

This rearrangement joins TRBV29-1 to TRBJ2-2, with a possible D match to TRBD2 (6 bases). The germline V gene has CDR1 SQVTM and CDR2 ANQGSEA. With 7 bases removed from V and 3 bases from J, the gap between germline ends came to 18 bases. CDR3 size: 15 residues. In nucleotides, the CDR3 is TGCAGCGCTCAACAGGAGGGGCGGGACACCGGGGAGCTGTTTTTT. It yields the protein CSAQQEGRDTGELFF.

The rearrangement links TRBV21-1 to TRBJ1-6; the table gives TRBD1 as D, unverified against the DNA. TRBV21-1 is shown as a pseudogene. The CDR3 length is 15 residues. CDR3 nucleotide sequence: TGTGCCAGCAGCAAAGGGACAAAGGAAAAATCACCCCTCCACTTT. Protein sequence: CASSKGTKEKSPLHF.

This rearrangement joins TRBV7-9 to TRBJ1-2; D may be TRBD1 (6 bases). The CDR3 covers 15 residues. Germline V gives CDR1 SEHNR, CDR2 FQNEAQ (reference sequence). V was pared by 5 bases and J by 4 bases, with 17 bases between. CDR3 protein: CASSPNRDISYGYTF. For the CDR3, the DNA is TGTGCCAGCAGCCCAAACAGGGATATTAGCTATGGCTACACCTTC.

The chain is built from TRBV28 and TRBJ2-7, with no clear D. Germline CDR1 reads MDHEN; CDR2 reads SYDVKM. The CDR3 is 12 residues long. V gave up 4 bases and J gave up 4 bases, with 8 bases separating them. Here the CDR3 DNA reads TGTGCCAGCAGTTCGACTCGGTACGAGCAGTACTTC. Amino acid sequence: CASSSTRYEQYF.

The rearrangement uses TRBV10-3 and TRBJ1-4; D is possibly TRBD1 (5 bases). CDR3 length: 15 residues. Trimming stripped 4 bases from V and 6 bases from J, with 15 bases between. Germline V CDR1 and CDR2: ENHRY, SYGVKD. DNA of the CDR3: TGTGCCATCAGTGGGGGGGTAGGAGGTGATGAAAAACTGTTTTTT. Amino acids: CAISGGVGGDEKLFF.

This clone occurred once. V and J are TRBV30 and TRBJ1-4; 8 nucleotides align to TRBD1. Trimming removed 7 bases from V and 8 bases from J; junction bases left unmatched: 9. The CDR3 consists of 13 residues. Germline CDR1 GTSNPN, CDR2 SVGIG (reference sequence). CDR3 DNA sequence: TGTGCCTCTACGGACAGGGAAGGAGAAAAACTGTTTTTT. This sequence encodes CASTDREGEKLFF.

CDR3 amino acids: CASTLKATGENTGELFF. CDR3 sequence (DNA): TGTGCCAGCACCCTCAAGGCCACAGGGGAAAACACCGGGGAGCTGTTTTTT. The V gene is TRBV2, the J gene TRBJ2-2; 7 nucleotides align to TRBD1. Germline CDR1 SNHLY, CDR2 FYNNEI. The CDR3 spans 17 residues. V was pared by 7 bases and J by 2 bases, with 13 bases of the junction left unmatched.

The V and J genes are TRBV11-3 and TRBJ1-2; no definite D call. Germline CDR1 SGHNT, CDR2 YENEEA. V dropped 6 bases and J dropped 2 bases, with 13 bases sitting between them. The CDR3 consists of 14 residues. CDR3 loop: CASSSGSLNYGYTF. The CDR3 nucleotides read TGTGCCAGCAGTTCGGGGAGCCTGAACTATGGCTACACCTTC.

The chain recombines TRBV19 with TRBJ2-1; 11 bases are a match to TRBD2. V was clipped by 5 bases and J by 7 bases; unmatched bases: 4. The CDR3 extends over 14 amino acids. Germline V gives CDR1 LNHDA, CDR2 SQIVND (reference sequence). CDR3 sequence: CASSPGLAANEQFF. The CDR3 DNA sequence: TGTGCCAGTAGTCCGGGACTAGCGGCGAATGAGCAGTTCTTC.